This is a list of T cell receptor beta chains from one sample in a study of blood T cells in healthy people across ages. TCRdb fed the 5' RACE reads into MiXCR, producing one record per CDR3 protein. The sample lists roughly 790,000 distinct CDR3 sequences, 43% occurring once. Sequences were obtained from blood. The receptor set was obtained from a woman aged 55-69 years in good health. The CDR3 runs from the conserved cysteine through the conserved F or W. The order of the fields is clone size, V gene, J gene, D gene, CDR3 DNA, CDR3 protein. A D gene is named only where the DNA matches it firmly. The size entry is marked missing in some rows and otherwise reads once, few, many or a size class.

size: once; V: TRBV5-1; J: TRBJ2-7; D: TRBD2; DNA: TGCGCCAGCAAGACTAGCGGCTCAGCCTACGAGCAGTACTTC; CDR3: CASKTSGSAYEQYF
size: -; V: TRBV12-3/TRBV12-4; J: TRBJ2-1; D: -; DNA: TGTGCCAGCAGCTCAACAGCGGTGGAGACCCAGTTCTTC; CDR3: CASSSTAVETQFF
size: many; V: TRBV5-1; J: TRBJ2-5; D: TRBD1; DNA: TGTGCCAGCAGCCTGGGACAGCAAGAGACCCAGTACTTC; CDR3: CASSLGQQETQYF
size: few; V: TRBV12-3/TRBV12-4; J: TRBJ2-5; D: -; DNA: TGTGCCAGCAGTTTAGCGTCAGGGACAGAGACCCAGTACTTC; CDR3: CASSLASGTETQYF
size: many; V: TRBV10-3; J: TRBJ2-1; D: -; DNA: TGTGCCATCAGTGTTGAGGGGAGTGAGCAGTTCTTC; CDR3: CAISVEGSEQFF
size: -; V: TRBV4-1; J: TRBJ2-1; D: -; DNA: TGCGCCAGCAGCCAATATGGCGTAAGCTCCTACAATGAGCAGTTCTTC; CDR3: CASSQYGVSSYNEQFF
size: -; V: TRBV11-3; J: TRBJ2-1; D: -; DNA: TGTGCCAGCAGCTTAGATGCAGGGCCCTACAATAAGCAGTTCTTC; CDR3: CASSLDAGPYNKQFF
size: -; V: TRBV7-7; J: TRBJ2-3; D: TRBD2; DNA: TGTGCTAGCAGCCGCGGGACTATAGGCGGGGGAGATACGCAGTATTTT; CDR3: CASSRGTIGGGDTQYF
size: -; V: TRBV6-1; J: TRBJ2-7; D: TRBD1; DNA: TGTGCCAGCTCCAGAACAGGGGTTGGGTACGAGCAGTACTTC; CDR3: CASSRTGVGYEQYF
size: few; V: TRBV12-3/TRBV12-4; J: TRBJ2-3; D: TRBD2; DNA: TGTGCCAGCAGTTTACGGACTAGCGGGGGGCACACAGATACGCAGTATTTT; CDR3: CASSLRTSGGHTDTQYF
size: few; V: TRBV7-8; J: TRBJ2-1; D: -; DNA: TGTGCCAGCAGCTCACCCGCCGGGGTTCGATACAATGAGCAGTTCTTC; CDR3: CASSSPAGVRYNEQFF
size: -; V: TRBV6-5; J: TRBJ2-7; D: TRBD1; DNA: TGTGCCAGCAGTTCCGCCCGACAGGGAGTCTACGAGCAGTACTTC; CDR3: CASSSARQGVYEQYF
size: once; V: TRBV20-1; J: TRBJ2-5; D: TRBD2; DNA: TGCAGTGCTTCGTCGATACAGGCGGGAGGCAAGCAGTACTTC; CDR3: CSASSIQAGGKQYF
size: -; V: TRBV10-3; J: TRBJ2-5; D: TRBD1; DNA: TGTGCCATCAGGAGAGGGGACAGTACTTCATCGGAGACCCAGTACTTC; CDR3: CAIRRGDSTSSETQYF
size: few; V: TRBV27; J: TRBJ2-2; D: TRBD1; DNA: TGTGCCAGCAGACGCCCGGGACAGAAAATCGCCGGGGAGCTGTTTTTT; CDR3: CASRRPGQKIAGELFF
size: few; V: TRBV6-5; J: TRBJ1-1; D: -; DNA: TGTGCCAGCACCCGAGGGGGGAACACTGAAGCTTTCTTT; CDR3: CASTRGGNTEAFF
size: -; V: TRBV29-1; J: TRBJ2-3; D: -; DNA: TGCAGCACCCCAGGGTTAGGTACAGATACGCAGTATTTT; CDR3: CSTPGLGTDTQYF
size: -; V: TRBV4-2; J: TRBJ2-7; D: -; DNA: TGTGCCAGCAGCCCACGAGGACGGTCCGGGACCCGTTTCTACGAGCAGTACTTC; CDR3: CASSPRGRSGTRFYEQYF
size: -; V: TRBV29-1; J: TRBJ2-4; D: -; DNA: TGCAGCGTTGAATTCGGGCACTACGAGCAATACTTC; CDR3: CSVEFGHYEQYF
size: -; V: TRBV7-9; J: TRBJ2-1; D: TRBD2; DNA: TGTGCCAGCAGCTTGACTAGCGATGAGCAGTTCTTC; CDR3: CASSLTSDEQFF
size: many; V: TRBV7-8; J: TRBJ2-1; D: -; DNA: TGTGCCAGCAGTTTAGCACCGGGACCCAATGAGCAGTTCTTC; CDR3: CASSLAPGPNEQFF
size: -; V: TRBV7-9; J: TRBJ2-3; D: -; DNA: TGTGCCAGCAGCTCATCCGTTTCTGAGAACACAGATACGCAGTATTTT; CDR3: CASSSSVSENTDTQYF
size: -; V: TRBV6-4; J: TRBJ1-2; D: -; DNA: TGTGCCAGCAGTGGCGGCACCAGAAGAGGACTAGGAAGTATCTATGGCTACACCTTC; CDR3: CASSGGTRRGLGSIYGYTF
size: -; V: TRBV7-9; J: TRBJ2-1; D: -; DNA: TGTGCCAGCAGCATAGACCCCCCTGGAGGCAATGAGCAGTTCTTC; CDR3: CASSIDPPGGNEQFF
size: few; V: TRBV3-1; J: TRBJ2-7; D: TRBD2; DNA: TGTGCCAGCAGCCAGGGGACTAGCGGGAGATTCTACGAGCAGTACTTC; CDR3: CASSQGTSGRFYEQYF
size: once; V: TRBV12-3/TRBV12-4; J: TRBJ1-2; D: -; DNA: TGTGCCAGCAGTTCCGGCGCCAATACGGAGCCAAGGGACTATGGCTACACCTTC; CDR3: CASSSGANTEPRDYGYTF
size: -; V: TRBV2; J: TRBJ2-1; D: -; DNA: TGTGCCAGCAGTACCGACGTTGAGCAGTTCTTC; CDR3: CASSTDVEQFF
size: once; V: TRBV5-1; J: TRBJ2-1; D: TRBD2; DNA: TGCGCCAGCAGCTTGGGGGTTAGCGGGAGCCTTAATTTGAATGAGCAGTTCTTC; CDR3: CASSLGVSGSLNLNEQFF
size: few; V: TRBV7-9; J: TRBJ2-1; D: TRBD2; DNA: TGTGCCAGCAGGCTACTAGCGGGAGATAAGGGTGAGCAGTTCTTC; CDR3: CASRLLAGDKGEQFF
size: few; V: TRBV7-8; J: TRBJ1-1; D: -; DNA: TGTGCCAGCAGCTTAGGGTCGAGGCCAGTGGGCACTGAAGCTTTCTTT; CDR3: CASSLGSRPVGTEAFF
size: once; V: TRBV28; J: TRBJ2-2; D: TRBD2; DNA: TGTGCCAGCAGTACCGTAGCGGGGGCGACCGGGGAGCTGTTTTTT; CDR3: CASSTVAGATGELFF
size: -; V: TRBV3-1; J: TRBJ2-7; D: -; DNA: TGTGCCAGCAGCCAATTCCCCCAGGGCGAGCAGTACTTC; CDR3: CASSQFPQGEQYF
size: -; V: TRBV27; J: TRBJ2-1; D: -; DNA: TGTGCCAGCAGTTTAATAGGGGTCAATGAGCAGTTCTTC; CDR3: CASSLIGVNEQFF
size: few; V: TRBV10-3; J: TRBJ2-3; D: -; DNA: TGTGCCATTCGATCCGGGACGACTAGCACAGATACGCAGTATTTT; CDR3: CAIRSGTTSTDTQYF
size: -; V: TRBV12-3/TRBV12-4; J: TRBJ1-4; D: -; DNA: TGTGCCGGCAGTAACGGGATCCAAACTGAAAAACTGTTTTTT; CDR3: CAGSNGIQTEKLFF
size: -; V: TRBV19; J: TRBJ1-5; D: -; DNA: TGTGCCAGTAGGTGGGGGGAAGGAAATCAGCCCCAGCATTTT; CDR3: CASRWGEGNQPQHF
size: -; V: TRBV5-1; J: TRBJ2-3; D: TRBD2; DNA: TGCGCCAGCAGCTTGACCTCGACTAGCGGGAGGCTGGATACGCAGTATTTT; CDR3: CASSLTSTSGRLDTQYF